This T cell receptor (beta chain) was identified during a study of T cell repertoires in cytomegalovirus infection. Whole-study context: CMV infection and matching HLA type were both indicated by public TCR beta signatures. General observations from the study: Identification of carriers of CMV plus the relevant HLA was achieved through cumulative public TCR beta family frequency. HLA-C-restricted TCR beta clonotypes specific for CMV led the ex vivo response.

This clonotype was recorded a few times. Its antigen is unidentified. Germline values: CDR1 MNHNS, CDR2 SASEGT. J lost 12 bases, V lost 3 bases, and 8 bases had no gene match. CDR3 size: 14 residues. TCRdb called the reads again in MiXCR, with one record for every CDR3 protein. The repertoire holds 400,000 or so distinct CDR3 sequences, with approximately 32% as singletons. This sequence joins TRBV6-1 and TRBJ2-6, with TRBD1 identical over 7 bases. The sequence came from a human donor in good health (CMV status not recorded). Some clones in this sample may be carry-over from other donors' samples. Sequences were obtained from PBMCs. CDR3: CASSEGQSHSVLTF. In DNA form, the CDR3 reads TGTGCCAGCAGTGAGGGACAGAGCCATAGCGTCCTGACTTTC.